The T cell receptor (beta chain) under discussion was sequenced for a study of cytomegalovirus exposure and HLA in healthy donors. Overall study findings and caveats: With high specificity and sensitivity, the classifier reportedly diagnosed cytomegalovirus status.

Both 60 Vbeta primers and 13 Jbeta primers went into the PCR. Clones were read by immunoSEQ multiplex PCR, and TCRdb kept only the in-frame ones, dropping some. The sample includes more than 150,000 clones, roughly 80% of them seen just once. Comment on this clone: What it recognizes is unknown.

The TCR sequence derives from a middle-aged woman in good health and CMV-seropositive. Sequencing was done on a sample of PBMCs.

The CDR3 DNA is TGTGCCAGCGGCCGCGGACTTCCTCTGACTGAAGCTTTCTTT. This codes for CASGRGLPLTEAFF. The chain couples TRBV27 to TRBJ1-1; D call uncertain. The CDR3 contains 14 residues. Germline lookup yields CDR1 MNHEY and CDR2 SMNVEV (reference sequence). Trimming removed 8 bases at V and 5 bases at J, with 18 bases between.